This entry lists 14 T cell receptor beta chains sequenced from one sample in a study of blood T cell repertoires in COVID-19. Sequenced by immunoSEQ multiplex PCR; TCRdb stores in-frame clones only, minus some. The sample holds about 250,000 clones, approximately 80% seen once. Sequenced sample: peripheral blood. Source of these receptors: an older woman with active or convalescent COVID-19.

The chain uses TRBV4-2 and TRBJ2-1, with TRBD2 matching over 11 bases. V lost 4 bases, J lost 6 bases, and 11 bases stayed unmatched. CDR1 LGHNA and CDR2 YNFKEQ come from the germline V gene. The CDR3 is 17 amino acids. CDR3 sequence: CASSPANLAGGLNEQFF. In DNA form, the CDR3 reads TGTGCCAGCAGCCCGGCAAACCTAGCGGGGGGACTCAATGAGCAGTTCTTC.

This clone came up many times. This chain connects TRBV9 to TRBJ2-7; D is unresolved. Looked up from germline, CDR1 is SGDLS and CDR2 is YYNGEE. The V and J ends lost 2 bases and 2 bases respectively, with 11 bases between them. The CDR3 totals 14 residues. CDR3 nucleotides: TGTGCCAGCAGCGTCCGATTTGAGACCTACGAGCAGTACTTC. Protein product: CASSVRFETYEQYF.

This sequence joins TRBV6-5 and TRBJ1-1; tentatively, D is TRBD1 (5 bases). Germline CDR1 MNHEY, CDR2 SVGAGI. The CDR3 has 14 residues. V was cut by 8 bases and J by 6 bases, with 19 bases left in between. CDR3 bases: TGTGCCAGCGGCCGATGGGGCGCGGGGGCTGAAGCTTTCTTT. Translation: CASGRWGAGAEAFF.

This sequence joins TRBV12-1 and TRBJ1-4; the listed D gene, TRBD1, was not tested against the DNA. TRBV12-1 is noted as a pseudogene. This CDR3 has 16 residues. CDR3 in DNA: TGTGCCAGCAGCTTTACCGACAGGGGCAAGGATGAAAAACTGTTTTTT. Encoded protein: CASSFTDRGKDEKLFF.

The V call is TRBV2, the J call TRBJ1-2; 7 positions agree with TRBD1. Trimming removed 3 bases from V and 4 bases from J; junction bases left unmatched: 5. The CDR3 is made up of 14 amino acids. Germline V CDR1 and CDR2: SNHLY, FYNNEI. The CDR3 here is CASSEGDSLYGYTF. CDR3 nucleotides: TGTGCCAGCAGTGAGGGGGACAGCCTCTATGGCTACACCTTC.

This chain uses TRBV24-1 with TRBJ2-1; D is ambiguous. The CDR3 has 16 amino acids. Germline CDR1 KGHDR, CDR2 SFDVKD. The germline V and J ends were trimmed by 0 bases and 6 bases, with 14 bases remaining between them. CDR3: CATSDLPPESGNEQFF. CDR3 sequence (DNA): TGTGCCACCAGTGATTTGCCGCCTGAGTCGGGCAATGAGCAGTTCTTC.

The genes are TRBV6-5 and TRBJ2-2; TRBD1 matches 12 bases. The V segment lost 4 bases and the J segment 10 bases; nucleotides outside the gene matches: 4. Germline CDR1 and CDR2: MNHEY and SVGAGI. The CDR3 length is 14 residues. In nucleotides, the CDR3 is TGTGCCAGCAGTTGGGGACAGGGGGCGGCGGAGCTGTTTTTT. This encodes CASSWGQGAAELFF.

The rearrangement joins TRBV7-8 to TRBJ2-1; D unresolved. The CDR3 is 15 residues long. V lost 3 bases and J 4 bases, leaving 13 bases between the germline ends. CDR1 and CDR2 from the germline V gene are SGHVS and FQNEAQ. CDR3 DNA sequence: TGTGCCAGCAGCTTGACGGGTGATGGGTACAATGAGCAGTTCTTC. Amino acids: CASSLTGDGYNEQFF.

V and J are TRBV19 and TRBJ2-2; D may be TRBD1 (5 bases). V was pared by 3 bases and J by 3 bases, with 11 bases between. The CDR3 consists of 15 residues. CDR1 is LNHDA, CDR2 SQIVND, per germline (reference sequence). CDR3 in DNA: TGTGCCAGTAGTATCGGTACAGGCCACACCGGGGAGCTGTTTTTT. Encoded protein: CASSIGTGHTGELFF. The whole variable domain, filled in from reference TRBV19 and TRBJ2-2, reads DGGITQSPKYLFRKEGQNVTLSCEQNLNHDAMYWYRQDPGQGLRLIYYSQIVNDFQKGDIAEGYSVSREKKESFPLTVTSAQKNPTAFYLCASSIGTGHTGELFFGEGSRLTVL.

The chain joins TRBV19 to TRBJ2-7; 9 bases match TRBD1. J lost 1 base, V lost 5 bases, and 6 bases had no gene match. The germline gives CDR1 LNHDA, CDR2 SQIVND (reference sequence). The CDR3 runs to 15 residues. CDR3 protein: CASSLRDRESYEQYF. Here the CDR3 DNA reads TGTGCCAGTAGTCTCCGGGACAGGGAATCCTACGAGCAGTACTTC.

This clone was counted a single time. This chain joins TRBV5-6 and TRBJ2-1; TRBD2 agrees at 13 bases. The trim removed 0 bases at V and 0 bases at J, leaving 6 bases unmatched. CDR1 SGHDT and CDR2 YYEEEE come from the germline V gene. The CDR3 contains 19 residues. Here the CDR3 reads CASSLAGTSGTSSYNEQFF. As DNA, the CDR3 is TGTGCCAGCAGCTTGGCTGGGACTAGCGGGACTAGCTCCTACAATGAGCAGTTCTTC. Drawing the rest from reference TRBV5-6 and TRBJ2-1, the complete variable domain is DAGVTQSPTHLIKTRGQQVTLRCSPKSGHDTVSWYQQALGQGPQFIFQYYEEEERQRGNFPDRFSGHQFPNYSSELNVNALLLGDSALYLCASSLAGTSGTSSYNEQFFGPGTRLTVL.

This clone turned up a few times. The chain has TRBV5-1 and TRBJ1-6; TRBD1 might be the D (5 bases). This CDR3 spans 13 amino acids. Between the trimmed V and J ends, which lost 4 bases and 7 bases, there was a span of 9 bases. Per germline, CDR1 SGHRS and CDR2 YFSETQ. CDR3 in DNA: TGCGCCAGCAGCCCCTCAGGGAATTCACCCCTCCACTTT. Encoded protein: CASSPSGNSPLHF.

This clone occurred once. Other DNA sequences within the sample encode an identical CDR3. The chain links TRBV19 to TRBJ1-1; 7 bases fit TRBD1. The CDR3 sequence is 14 residues long. The V gene's germline CDR1 is LNHDA and CDR2 SQIVND (reference sequence). After removal of 5 bases from V and 4 bases from J, the junction contained 7 bases not matched to a gene. For the CDR3, the DNA is TGTGCCAGTAGTGTTCGACAGGGCGGCACTGAAGCTTTCTTT. Translation gives CASSVRQGGTEAFF.

The table lists this clone with a few counts. The chain uses TRBV10-3 and TRBJ2-7; 9 nucleotides match TRBD1. Germline trimming cut 3 bases from V and 6 bases from J; bases unmatched to any gene: 6. This CDR3 region has 14 residues. CDR1 is ENHRY and CDR2 is SYGVKD in the germline V gene. Here the CDR3 reads CAISEPGTGIEQYF. DNA of the CDR3: TGTGCCATCAGTGAACCCGGGACAGGGATCGAGCAGTACTTC.